This TCR beta chain originates from a study of shared clonotypes between healthy human individuals. Study-wide findings and caveats: In general, naive subsets displayed greater estimated richness than memory subsets did. Lower generation probabilities were found for non-shared clonotypes than for those shared by all four donors.

Comments on this clone: The antigen remains undetermined.

Each sorted subset replicate got 200 ng genomic DNA, 25,000 to 35,000 genomes. Only in-frame clones appear in the TCRdb table, and some are missing; sequencing was by immunoSEQ multiplex PCR. Here the sample spans 2.5 million or so clones, approximately 94% being singletons. The junction had 6 bases not matched to a gene; V was cut back by 2 bases and J by 5 bases. The CDR3 totals 14 residues. Per germline, CDR1 MNHEY and CDR2 SMNVEV (reference sequence). This clonotype originated in a man aged 18 to 30 in good health. Sample: naive CD4+ T cells sorted from blood. Documented subset: CD45RA+ positively selected. This rearrangement joins TRBV27 to TRBJ2-7; TRBD1 matches at 7 bases. CDR3 bases: TGTGCCAGCAGTTTAATACAGGGGTTCGACGAGCAGTACTTC. It specifies CASSLIQGFDEQYF.